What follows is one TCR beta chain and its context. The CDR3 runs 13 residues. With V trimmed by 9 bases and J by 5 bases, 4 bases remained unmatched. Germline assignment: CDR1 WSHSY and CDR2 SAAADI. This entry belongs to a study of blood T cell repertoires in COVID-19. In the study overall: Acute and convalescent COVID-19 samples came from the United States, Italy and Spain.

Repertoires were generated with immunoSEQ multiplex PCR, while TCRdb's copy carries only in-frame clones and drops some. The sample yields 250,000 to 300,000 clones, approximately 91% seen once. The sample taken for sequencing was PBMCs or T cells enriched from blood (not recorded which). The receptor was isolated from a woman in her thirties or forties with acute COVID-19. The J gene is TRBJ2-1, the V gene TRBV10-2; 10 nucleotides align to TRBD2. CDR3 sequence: CASRTSGNNEQFF. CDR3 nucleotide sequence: TGCGCCAGTCGGACTAGCGGAAACAATGAGCAGTTCTTC.